This T cell receptor (beta chain) was captured by sequencing in a study of synovial regulatory T cells in juvenile arthritis (dated by TCRdb to 2013 to 2016). For the wider study: Of the sequenced patients, five to seven received methotrexate, one received methotrexate plus infliximab, three were therapy-naive, and one had no treatment information. TCRbeta CDR3 repertoires of blood iaTreg cells, other blood Treg cells and synovial fluid Treg cells from matched patient samples were compared in the study. Effector T cell subsets were also sequenced in this cohort for comparisons, but the Treg dataset alone covers only blood and synovial fluid Treg cells. The TCR repertoire comparisons covered Treg and Teff subsets from some 10 JIA patients with active disease. The research as a whole found: Synovial Treg cells shared more CDR3 sequences with iaTreg cells than with other blood Treg cells; Chao-Jaccard similarity confirmed closer relation. Lower TCR diversity was observed in blood iaTreg cells than in other blood Treg cells, consistent with antigen-driven expansion. Across patients, iaTreg TCR repertoires were largely private and overlapped partially with synovial Teff repertoires and blood CPL repertoires.

The germline V gene supplies CDR1 MDHEN and CDR2 SYDVKM. Inclusive of the bounding cysteine and phenylalanine, the CDR3 is 16 residues long. The DNA is unrecorded. TCR repertoires were obtained from some 11 juvenile idiopathic arthritis patients with active disease who had not reached inactive disease, of whom 3 were polyarticular and 8 were oligoarticular. The TCR-sequenced patients had a median age of approximately 10 years (range 2.4-22.9) and median disease duration of around 7 years (range 0.2-19.1). The samples used for TCR repertoire analysis were collected at two centres in Italy. Peripheral blood mononuclear cells were separated using a Histopaque-1077 density gradient and frozen in approximately 90% FCS with 10% DMSO. For this clone: The antigen this receptor binds is unknown.

The library was obtained by the immunoSEQ multiplex PCR assay. TCRbeta CDR3 sequencing was performed by Adaptive Biotechnologies. In the authors' own workflow: To assess repertoire similarity, the researchers used the Chao-modified Jaccard index along with median clonotype overlap taken from 200 random subsamples at equal sample size. Similarity analyses were performed using either productive nucleotide sequences or in silico-translated amino acid sequences. Hierarchical clustering with single linkage and t-SNE based on Chao-modified Jaccard distances were applied for the comparison of repertoires. Repertoire diversity was assessed with the Renyi index over a range of alpha values after the sample sizes were normalised. TCRdb obtained this table from immuneACCESS and retained in-frame rearrangements with V and J assigned. These tables miss some clones; where compared with another copy, unresolved V genes account for less than half of the shortfall, and the remainder is unexplained. Clone size and V and J calls were adopted from that table, with D and trimming inferred from the DNA. The sample table includes roughly 9,100 clones. The ten largest clones add up to 0.55% to 0.75% of the sample.

The chain employs TRBV28 and TRBJ2-5; TCRdb reports TRBD2, a call that lacks DNA to check it against. The sequenced sample consisted of Treg cells from blood. The sample's cell subset or site label, decoded: remaining (HLA-DR-negative) circulating blood Treg cells. The source is a donor between 2 and 29 years old with juvenile idiopathic arthritis. CDR3 sequence: CASSFLGGRAQETQYF.